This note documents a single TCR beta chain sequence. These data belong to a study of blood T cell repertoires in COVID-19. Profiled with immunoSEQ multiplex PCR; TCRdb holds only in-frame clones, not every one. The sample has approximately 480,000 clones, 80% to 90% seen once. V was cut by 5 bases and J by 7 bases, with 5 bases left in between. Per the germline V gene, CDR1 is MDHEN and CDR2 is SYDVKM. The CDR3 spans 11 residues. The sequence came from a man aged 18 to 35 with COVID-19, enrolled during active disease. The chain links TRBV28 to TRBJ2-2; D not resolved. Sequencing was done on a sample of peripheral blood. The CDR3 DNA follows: TGTGCCAGCAGTCTTATCGGGGAGCTGTTTTTT. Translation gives CASSLIGELFF.